A single sample is the source of the 7 T cell receptor beta chains below, sequenced in a study of vaccination and CD4 T cells after COVID-19. The treatment was: roughly 10-day PBMC culture with coronavirus spike peptide pools or control peptides (ViraFEST assay). These receptors' targets are unknown. Sequenced with the Oncomine TCR Beta short-read assay was DNA taken from cultured CD4+ T cells. Each CDR3 protein is one row after TCRdb ran MiXCR on the PCR reads. This table holds 11,000 to 15,000 distinct CDR3 sequences, roughly 29% found once. Material for sequencing was cultured CD4+ T cells from blood. These receptors came from a human donor with COVID-19.

The rearrangement joins TRBV29-1 to TRBJ1-2, with TRBD1 matching 9 bases. Trimming took 5 bases from V and 3 from J; bases not matched to a gene: 10. This CDR3 contains 15 residues. In germline, CDR1 is SQVTM, CDR2 ANQGSEA. CDR3 protein: CSVPRTGEGDYGYTF. The CDR3 coding sequence is TGCAGCGTTCCCCGGACAGGGGAGGGGGACTATGGCTACACCTTC.

This clonotype was counted between two and nine times. The chain recombines TRBV7-2 with TRBJ2-5; a possible D gene is TRBD2 (6 bases). The CDR3 is 14 amino acids. The V end lost 1 base, the J end lost 5 bases, and 11 bases lay between the germline ends. Germline V gene sequence: CDR1 SGHTA, CDR2 FQGNSA. The CDR3 nucleotides read TGTGCCAGCAGCTTAGGTTTAGGAGGGGAGACCCAGTACTTC. Translated: CASSLGLGGETQYF.

This clonotype was picked up a small number of times. V is TRBV20-1 and J is TRBJ1-2, with D possibly TRBD1 on 5 matching bases. This CDR3 has 10 residues. Germline V lookup: CDR1 DFQATT, CDR2 SNEGSKA (reference sequence). Trimming removed 4 bases at V and 6 bases at J, with 6 bases between. The CDR3 reads CSATRDGYTF. The DNA for the CDR3 is TGCAGTGCTACCAGGGATGGCTACACCTTC.

This clonotype showed up just a few times. The CDR3 loop is CASSATGTKDEKLFF. Here the CDR3 DNA reads TGTGCCAGCAGCGCTACCGGGACTAAGGATGAAAAACTGTTTTTT. This rearrangement joins TRBV7-2 to TRBJ1-4; D is perhaps TRBD1 (5 bases). Per the germline V gene, CDR1 is SGHTA and CDR2 is FQGNSA. CDR3 length: 15 residues. V lost 5 bases, J lost 6 bases, and 16 bases lay in between.

The rearrangement joins TRBV7-2 to TRBJ1-3; the D is unclear. V lost 5 bases, J lost 0 bases, and 11 bases lay in between. CDR1 is SGHTA and CDR2 is FQGNSA in the germline V gene. The CDR3 is made up of 15 amino acids. CDR3: CASSDGILSGNTIYF. The CDR3 DNA sequence: TGTGCCAGCAGCGACGGGATCCTCTCTGGAAACACCATATATTTT.

By sample share, this clonotype is medium-sized (0.01 to 0.1%). This rearrangement joins TRBV4-2 to TRBJ1-2; no reliable D call. Trimming took 4 bases from V and 6 from J, leaving 18 bases between them. From germline, CDR1 is LGHNA and CDR2 YNFKEQ. CDR3 length: 15 residues. The CDR3 coding sequence is TGTGCCAGCAGCCCCCAGCGCGGCGGTGTCGATGGCTACACCTTC. Residues: CASSPQRGGVDGYTF.

V is TRBV18 and J is TRBJ1-4; no definite D call. Germline values: CDR1 KGHSH, CDR2 LQKENI. The CDR3 is made up of 15 amino acids. The V and J ends lost 6 bases and 0 bases respectively, with 11 bases between them. CDR3 DNA: TGTGCCAGCTCCCCGCGGCCGGCAACTAATGAAAAACTGTTTTTT. It translates to CASSPRPATNEKLFF.